Following are 31 T cell receptor beta chains from one sample sequenced in a study of a mutant IDH1 vaccine in newly diagnosed glioma. Time point specified: baseline, week 1 (first vaccination visit). Treatment of the sample: pre-vaccination baseline after standard-of-care therapy. Method: immunoSEQ multiplex PCR; TCRdb's copy keeps in-frame clones and lacks some. The table has tens of thousands of clones, around 83% seen once. Sequences were derived from peripheral blood mononuclear cells (PBMCs), sampled from a glioma patient treated with radiotherapy, temozolomide or both. These receptors were obtained from a woman between 18 and 30 years old with glioma. Some clones in this sample may be carry-over from other donors' samples.

This clone was found once. The chain uses TRBV11-2 and TRBJ2-5; the match to TRBD1 covers 8 bases. Unmatched junction bases numbered 5, after V lost 1 base and J lost 4 bases. CDR1 SGHAT and CDR2 FQNNGV come from the germline V gene. The CDR3 spans 15 residues. CDR3 bases: TGTGCCAGCAGCTTAGGGCAGGGGGCAGGAGAGACCCAGTACTTC. This codes for CASSLGQGAGETQYF. Full variable domain (remainder filled in from reference TRBV11-2 and TRBJ2-5): EAGVAQSPRYKIIEKRQSVAFWCNPISGHATLYWYQQILGQGPKLLIQFQNNGVVDDSQLPKDRFSAERLKGVDSTLKIQPAKLEDSAVYLCASSLGQGAGETQYFGPGTRLLVL.

The chain uses TRBV10-3 and TRBJ2-7; perhaps TRBD2 as D (5 bases). V was cut by 1 base and J by 2 bases, with 6 bases left in between. This CDR3 is built from 13 residues. In germline, CDR1 is ENHRY, CDR2 SYGVKD. The CDR3 loop is CAISEWRAYEQYF. The CDR3 DNA reads TGTGCCATCAGTGAGTGGCGGGCCTACGAGCAGTACTTC.

This clone has just a few counts. The V gene is TRBV6-5, the J gene TRBJ2-1; the D call may be TRBD1 or TRBD2 (5 bases each). Germline V gene lookup returns CDR1 MNHEY and CDR2 SVGAGI. There are 12 residues in the CDR3. Trimming shortened V by 2 bases and J by 7 bases, and 6 bases separated the two germline ends. Here the CDR3 reads CASSYGGNEQFF. In nucleotides, the CDR3 is TGTGCCAGCAGTTACGGGGGAAATGAGCAGTTCTTC.

The V gene is TRBV5-8, the J gene TRBJ2-5; D possibly matches TRBD1 or TRBD2 (5 bases each). This CDR3 is 15 amino acids long. Germline V gene sequence: CDR1 SGHTS, CDR2 YDEGEE. V was trimmed by 6 bases and J by 10 bases, leaving 25 bases between them. CDR3 coding DNA: TGTGCCAGCATCCGGGCCGGGACGGCCGGTTTGGACCAGTACTTC. Protein sequence: CASIRAGTAGLDQYF.

The chain has TRBV18 and TRBJ2-2, with 10 bases matching TRBD2. J gave up 5 bases and V 3 bases, and 6 bases lay outside the gene matches. From germline, CDR1 is KGHSH and CDR2 LQKENI. The CDR3 runs 16 residues. CDR3 sequence reads: CASSPLAGGETGELFF. The CDR3 nucleotides are TGTGCCAGCTCACCTTTAGCGGGAGGCGAAACCGGGGAGCTGTTTTTT.

In this sample, this clone turned up a few times. The chain couples TRBV5-1 to TRBJ1-1, with unresolved D. Trimming removed 2 bases from V and 2 bases from J, with 10 bases in between. CDR1 SGHRS and CDR2 YFSETQ come from the germline V gene. The CDR3 totals 14 residues. CDR3 in amino acids: CASSFSRGNTEAFF. CDR3 DNA sequence: TGCGCCAGCAGCTTCTCGAGAGGAAACACTGAAGCTTTCTTT.

The rearrangement links TRBV7-8 to TRBJ1-1; 7 nucleotides line up with TRBD1. The CDR3 is 14 residues long. V lost 5 bases to trimming and J lost 6 bases; unmatched junction nucleotides: 9. Germline CDR1 and CDR2: SGHVS and FQNEAQ. As DNA, the CDR3 is TGTGCCAGCAGCCATCGACAGGGCAGGGCTGAAGCTTTCTTT. The encoded protein is CASSHRQGRAEAFF. Based on the CDR3 plus reference TRBV7-8 and TRBJ1-1, the full variable domain is GAGVSQSPRYKVAKRGQDVALRCDPISGHVSLFWYQQALGQGPEFLTYFQNEAQLDKSGLPSDRFFAERPEGSVSTLKIQRTQQEDSAVYLCASSHRQGRAEAFFGQGTRLTVV.

This sequence joins TRBV13 and TRBJ2-2; 12 nucleotides match TRBD2. In germline, CDR1 is PRHDT, CDR2 FYEKMQ (reference sequence). This CDR3 comprises 16 residues. After removal of 4 bases from V and 6 bases from J, the junction contained 6 bases not matched to a gene. The CDR3 reads CASSSGLAGRSGELFF. In DNA form, the CDR3 reads TGTGCCAGCAGCTCCGGACTAGCGGGAAGGTCCGGGGAGCTGTTTTTT.

V and J are TRBV6-7 and TRBJ2-7, with D possibly being TRBD1 (6 bases). TRBV6-7 is filed as an ORF, its function uncertain. This CDR3 has 15 amino acids. V was clipped by 0 bases and J by 2 bases, with 11 bases between them. Here the CDR3 DNA reads TGTGCCAGCAGTTACTCACAGGGAGAGGCCTACGAGCAGTACTTC. Translation: CASSYSQGEAYEQYF.

The chain has TRBV27 and TRBJ1-2; D is unresolved. Germline V CDR1 and CDR2: MNHEY, SMNVEV (reference sequence). This CDR3 has 14 amino acids. Trimming took off 2 bases at V and 4 bases at J, with 11 bases between the two ends. The CDR3 DNA reads TGTGCCAGCAGTTTAACTAGTGCTAGCTATGGCTACACCTTC. Its translation is CASSLTSASYGYTF.

This clone was detected once. The chain has TRBV4-2 and TRBJ2-7; the D is unclear. Trimming stripped 5 bases from V and 4 bases from J, with 9 bases between. The CDR3 covers 12 residues. Per the germline V gene, CDR1 is LGHNA and CDR2 is YNFKEQ. CDR3 region: CASSSDKYEQYF. The CDR3 DNA is TGTGCCAGCAGCTCTGACAAGTACGAGCAGTACTTC.

The chain couples TRBV5-6 to TRBJ1-3; D gene ambiguous. The germline V gene encodes CDR1 SGHDT and CDR2 YYEEEE. The V end lost 0 bases, the J end lost 0 bases, and 10 bases lay between the germline ends. The CDR3 covers 16 residues. The CDR3 reads CASSLGARSSGNTIYF. CDR3 nucleotide sequence: TGTGCCAGCAGCTTGGGGGCTCGCAGCTCTGGAAACACCATATATTTT. The full variable domain, with the rest looked up from reference TRBV5-6 and TRBJ1-3, is DAGVTQSPTHLIKTRGQQVTLRCSPKSGHDTVSWYQQALGQGPQFIFQYYEEEERQRGNFPDRFSGHQFPNYSSELNVNALLLGDSALYLCASSLGARSSGNTIYFGEGSWLTVV.

This rearrangement joins TRBV4-3 to TRBJ2-5; 8 nucleotides line up with TRBD2. The germline gives CDR1 LGHNA, CDR2 YSLEER. J gave up 1 base and V 0 bases, and 7 bases lay outside the gene matches. The CDR3 is 17 amino acids. CDR3 sequence reads: CASSQDWKRGSQETQYF. The CDR3 DNA follows: TGCGCCAGCAGCCAAGATTGGAAGCGGGGGTCCCAAGAGACCCAGTACTTC.

Comments on this clone: The junction differs from germline at one of its ends, possibly a read error. The rearrangement links TRBV6-1 to TRBJ2-7, with a weak D call TRBD2 (5 bases). This CDR3 contains 13 residues. Germline lookup yields CDR1 MNHNS and CDR2 SASEGT. CDR3: CASSVGITYEQYF. CDR3 coding DNA: TGCGCCAGCAGTGTCGGGATCACCTACGAGCAGTACTTC.

As DNA, the CDR3 is TGTGCCTGTGACAGGGGACAGGGGTACAATGAGCAGTTCTTC. As protein: CACDRGQGYNEQFF. The rearrangement uses TRBV30 and TRBJ2-1; 10 bases line up with TRBD1. Per the germline V gene, CDR1 is GTSNPN and CDR2 is SVGIG (reference sequence). The CDR3 sequence is 14 residues long. Trimming removed 6 bases from V and 4 bases from J; junction bases left unmatched: 6.

The gene calls are TRBV28 and TRBJ1-1; TRBD1 might be the D (5 bases). Per the germline V gene, CDR1 is MDHEN and CDR2 is SYDVKM. Deletions cut 10 bases from V and 1 base from J, with 13 bases between. This CDR3 comprises 13 residues. The CDR3 loop is CATIGGGNTEAFF. In DNA form, the CDR3 reads TGTGCCACTATTGGTGGGGGGAACACTGAAGCTTTCTTT.

This clone is a singleton in its sample. The J gene is TRBJ1-1, the V gene TRBV7-3; a weak D match, TRBD1 (6 bases). The V end was cut by 2 bases, the J end by 4 bases, with 17 bases between. The CDR3 sequence is 16 residues long. CDR1 and CDR2 from the germline V gene are SGHTA and FQGTGA. In DNA, the CDR3 is TGTGCCAGCAGCTTACGCCCTGGGGGCGGCCCCACTGAAGCTTTCTTT. Protein product: CASSLRPGGGPTEAFF. Full variable domain (missing parts from reference TRBV7-3 and TRBJ1-1): GAGVSQTPSNKVTEKGKYVELRCDPISGHTALYWYRQSLGQGPEFLIYFQGTGAADDSGLPNDRFFAVRPEGSVSTLKIQRTERGDSAVYLCASSLRPGGGPTEAFFGQGTRLTVV.

The chain carries TRBV19 and TRBJ2-3; possibly TRBD2 for D (5 bases). Germline-derived CDR1 and CDR2 are LNHDA and SQIVND (reference sequence). V was trimmed by 4 bases and J by 4 bases, leaving 12 bases between them. This CDR3 has 14 residues. The chain's CDR3 is CASSKAVRADTQYF. The CDR3 DNA follows: TGTGCCAGTAGTAAGGCGGTGCGGGCAGATACGCAGTATTTT.

This clone was seen once. The rearrangement links TRBV5-8 to TRBJ1-5, with 7 positions matching TRBD1. The CDR3 has 15 amino acids. CDR1 is SGHTS, CDR2 YDEGEE, per germline. V shed 2 bases, J shed 0 bases, and the junction held 2 bases outside the gene matches. The DNA of the CDR3 is TGTGCCAGCAGCTTAGGACAGGTTAGCAATCAGCCCCAGCATTTT. Its protein is CASSLGQVSNQPQHF.

V and J are TRBV27 and TRBJ1-2, with no clear D. The CDR3 runs to 14 residues. CDR1 is MNHEY, CDR2 SMNVEV, per germline (reference sequence). The ends were cut back, 2 bases at V and 0 bases at J, with 7 bases in the middle. Here the CDR3 DNA reads TGTGCCAGCAGTTTAGACGGAGCTAACTATGGCTACACCTTC. It specifies CASSLDGANYGYTF.

V usage is TRBV2 and J usage is TRBJ2-7, with D unclear. Germline assignment: CDR1 SNHLY and CDR2 FYNNEI. Trimming took off 7 bases at V and 2 bases at J, with 9 bases between the two ends. The CDR3 sequence is 12 residues long. The CDR3 here is CASTQVTYEQYF. The CDR3 region has the DNA TGTGCCAGCACCCAGGTAACCTACGAGCAGTACTTC. Looking up the rest from reference TRBV2 and TRBJ2-7 gives the full variable domain: EPEVTQTPSHQVTQMGQEVILRCVPISNHLYFYWYRQILGQKVEFLVSFYNNEISEKSEIFDDQFSVERPDGSNFTLKIRSTKLEDSAMYFCASTQVTYEQYFGPGTRLTVT.

This chain uses TRBV6-5 with TRBJ2-7, with no clear D. The CDR3 runs to 11 residues. Deletions cut 6 bases from V and 6 bases from J, with 9 bases between. Germline V gene lookup returns CDR1 MNHEY and CDR2 SVGAGI. The CDR3 DNA follows: TGTGCCAGCAGCCACATAGGCGAGCAGTACTTC. As protein: CASSHIGEQYF.

The chain carries TRBV9 and TRBJ2-2, with unresolved D. The V and J ends lost 0 bases and 1 base respectively, with 7 bases between them. Germline lookup yields CDR1 SGDLS and CDR2 YYNGEE. CDR3 length: 15 amino acids. The CDR3: CASSVASGNTGELFF. For the CDR3, the DNA is TGTGCCAGCAGCGTAGCATCCGGGAACACCGGGGAGCTGTTTTTT.

This chain connects TRBV7-2 to TRBJ1-5; D unresolved. Trimming left V 1 base short and J 1 base short, with 8 bases between. The CDR3 consists of 15 residues. CDR1 is SGHTA, CDR2 FQGNSA, per germline. DNA for the CDR3: TGTGCCAGCAGCTTAGACGGCAGGAGCAATCAGCCCCAGCATTTT. Protein sequence: CASSLDGRSNQPQHF.

The gene calls are TRBV5-4 and TRBJ2-1; 15 bases fit TRBD2. The V and J ends lost 0 bases and 9 bases, in that order; junction bases with no gene match: 4. This CDR3 has 16 residues. CDR1 SGHNT and CDR2 YYREEE come from the germline V gene (reference sequence). The CDR3 DNA reads TGTGCCAGCAGCTTGGAACCGGGACTAGCGGGAGGTGAGCAGTTCTTC. This codes for CASSLEPGLAGGEQFF.

V usage is TRBV5-1 and J usage is TRBJ1-1, with D possibly being TRBD1 (6 bases). The CDR3 has 16 amino acids. Germline lookup yields CDR1 SGHRS and CDR2 YFSETQ. V dropped 1 base and J dropped 1 base, with 14 bases sitting between them. The CDR3 protein is CASSLTAGAGNTEAFF. Here the CDR3 DNA reads TGCGCCAGCAGCTTGACCGCGGGGGCGGGGAACACTGAAGCTTTCTTT.

V is TRBV2 and J is TRBJ1-5, with TRBD1 matching over 7 bases. In germline, CDR1 is SNHLY, CDR2 FYNNEI. V lost 4 bases and J lost 6; bases outside the gene matches: 9. The CDR3 is 15 amino acids. CDR3 sequence: CASSGGDRVGQPQHF. CDR3 DNA: TGTGCCAGCAGTGGAGGAGACAGGGTGGGTCAGCCCCAGCATTTT.

As concerns this clone: The junction and the germline gene differ at one end; a read error may be behind it. The rearrangement links TRBV7-2 to TRBJ2-7, with 8 positions matching TRBD1. Germline values: CDR1 SGHTA, CDR2 FQGNSA. The CDR3 is 14 amino acids. CDR3 nucleotide sequence: TGTGCCAGCAGCTTCTCAGGGGGCTCCCACGAGCAGTACTTC. It specifies CASSFSGGSHEQYF.

The genes are TRBV5-6 and TRBJ1-5, with 8 bases fitting TRBD1. This CDR3 is built from 15 residues. CDR1 is SGHDT and CDR2 is YYEEEE in the germline V gene. The V gene end was trimmed by 1 base and the J gene end by 7 bases; junction bases not matched to a gene: 7. DNA of the CDR3: TGTGCCAGCAGCTTGAGTCAGGGGGCGAACCAGCCCCAGCATTTT. It specifies CASSLSQGANQPQHF.

The J gene is TRBJ1-1, the V gene TRBV4-1; D remains ambiguous. Deletions cut 2 bases from V and 1 base from J, with 5 bases between. From germline, CDR1 is MGHRA and CDR2 YSYEKL. The CDR3 runs 13 residues. The CDR3 DNA is TGCGCCAGCAGCCAACCCGGGAACACTGAAGCTTTCTTT. This gives the protein CASSQPGNTEAFF.

The rearrangement links TRBV12-5 to TRBJ1-2, with a possible D match to TRBD1 (5 bases). The CDR3 contains 15 residues. CDR1 and CDR2 (germline): LGHNT, FRNRAP. V lost 0 bases and J 6 bases, leaving 14 bases between the germline ends. The CDR3 DNA sequence: TGTGCTAGTGGTTTGGTAAGGGGCTCCGCGGATGGCTACACCTTC. It is translated as CASGLVRGSADGYTF.